This entry features one T cell receptor (beta chain) sequence. The data were obtained in a study of T cell changes during pregnancy in multiple sclerosis. V was trimmed by 4 bases and J by 1 base, leaving 14 bases between them. CDR1 and CDR2 (germline): SGHKS, YYEKEE (reference sequence). This CDR3 is built from 16 residues. The assay was immunoSEQ multiplex PCR, and TCRdb's table has in-frame clones only and misses some. The table has 100,000 or so clones, 90% seen once. The specimen was peripheral blood, collected in the second trimester of pregnancy. This chain connects TRBV5-5 to TRBJ2-2; a weak D match, TRBD2 (6 bases). The clonotype was recovered from a female donor in good health, enrolled as a control in a pregnancy study. This CDR3 is CASSLIFGGNTGELFF. As DNA, the CDR3 is TGTGCCAGCAGCCTCATATTCGGGGGGAACACCGGGGAGCTGTTTTTT.